These T cell receptor beta chains were read from a single sample in a study of T cells after yellow fever vaccination. TCRdb reprocessed the 5' RACE reads via MiXCR and lists one record per CDR3 protein. Found here are about 580,000 distinct CDR3 sequences, less than 20% of them singletons; the top ten hold approximately 15%. This sample comprised PBMCs, obtained 5 days after the first yellow fever vaccination. These receptors all stem from a man aged 18 to 30 who received the YFV17D yellow fever vaccine. CDR3s include the opening cysteine and the closing phenylalanine or tryptophan. Fields, in order: J gene, D gene, V gene, clone size, CDR3 protein, CDR3 DNA. A D gene is named only where the DNA matches it firmly. Part of the rows lack a size; the others show once, few, many or a class for expanded clones.

TRBJ1-2 | TRBD1 | TRBV4-3 | few | CASSIDRGEGYGYTF | TGCGCCAGCAGCATCGACAGGGGCGAAGGCTATGGCTACACCTTC
TRBJ2-1 | NA | TRBV5-6 | NA | CAISPGRRHNEQFF | TGTGCCATCAGCCCCGGGCGACGGCACAATGAGCAGTTCTTC
TRBJ2-3 | TRBD1 | TRBV11-2 | NA | CASSSYRGKSADTQYF | TGTGCCAGCAGCTCCTACAGGGGGAAAAGCGCAGATACGCAGTATTTT
TRBJ2-5 | NA | TRBV7-2 | NA | CASSIHFSGQETQYF | TGTGCCAGCAGCATACACTTTAGCGGTCAAGAGACCCAGTACTTC
TRBJ1-1 | NA | TRBV7-2 | few | CASSLARQGESEAFF | TGTGCCAGCAGCTTAGCGCGCCAAGGGGAGTCTGAAGCTTTCTTT
TRBJ1-4 | NA | TRBV12-3/TRBV12-4 | few | CASTPLATNEKLFF | TGTGCCAGCACCCCCCTTGCAACTAATGAAAAACTGTTTTTT
TRBJ2-3 | NA | TRBV5-1 | NA | CASRILADTQYF | TGCGCCAGCCGGATACTAGCAGATACGCAGTATTTT
TRBJ2-1 | TRBD1 | TRBV7-3 | NA | CASSLSRTGDYNEQFF | TGTGCCAGCAGCTTATCCCGGACAGGGGACTACAATGAGCAGTTCTTC
TRBJ2-3 | NA | TRBV7-8 | few | CASSWGRTDTQYF | TGTGCCAGCAGCTGGGGACGGACAGATACGCAGTATTTT
TRBJ2-7 | TRBD1 | TRBV6-5 | few | CASSYSPTTGASYEQYF | TGTGCCAGCAGTTATTCCCCCACGACAGGGGCCTCCTACGAGCAGTACTTC
TRBJ2-5 | TRBD2 | TRBV7-2 | few | CASSFSGGYQEAQYF | TGTGCCAGCAGCTTCAGCGGGGGGTATCAAGAGGCCCAGTACTTC
TRBJ1-2 | NA | TRBV6-5 | many | CASSYKVAGAINYGYTF | TGTGCCAGCAGTTACAAAGTCGCAGGGGCAATTAACTATGGCTACACCTTC
TRBJ2-1 | NA | TRBV4-1 | NA | CASSRDEGYEQFF | TGCGCCAGCAGCCGAGACGAGGGATATGAGCAGTTCTTC
TRBJ2-5 | NA | TRBV29-1 | few | CSALQETQYF | TGCAGCGCCCTACAAGAGACCCAGTACTTC
TRBJ1-5 | NA | TRBV5-6 | NA | CASTTGGKPQHF | TGTGCCAGCACTACAGGAGGGAAGCCCCAGCATTTT
TRBJ1-5 | NA | TRBV20-1 | NA | CSAREGGPGQPQHF | TGCAGTGCTAGAGAGGGGGGGCCCGGTCAGCCCCAGCATTTT
TRBJ2-3 | NA | TRBV7-9 | NA | CASLRDISDTQYF | TGTGCCAGCCTACGGGACATCTCAGATACGCAGTATTTT
TRBJ2-5 | NA | TRBV2 | few | CASLIWETQYF | TGTGCCAGTTTAATTTGGGAGACCCAGTACTTC
TRBJ2-1 | TRBD2 | TRBV27 | NA | CASSRIGGGGINEQFF | TGTGCCAGCAGCAGGATCGGCGGGGGGGGAATCAATGAGCAGTTCTTC
TRBJ2-1 | TRBD2 | TRBV10-3 | few | CAISEPPGLAGSLNEQFF | TGTGCCATCAGTGAGCCTCCTGGCCTAGCGGGGTCCCTCAATGAGCAGTTCTTC
TRBJ2-3 | NA | TRBV7-2 | NA | CASSLLGTDTQYF | TGTGCCAGCAGCTTATTAGGCACAGATACGCAGTATTTT
TRBJ2-3 | NA | TRBV6-5 | few | CASSYGGRGDTQYF | TGTGCCAGCAGTTACGGGGGGCGGGGAGATACGCAGTATTTT
TRBJ2-1 | TRBD2 | TRBV6-4 | few | CASSDSIGVAGSPSPEQFF | TGTGCCAGCAGTGACTCGATAGGGGTAGCGGGTTCCCCCAGTCCTGAGCAGTTCTTC
TRBJ1-1 | NA | TRBV9 | once | CASSAPEGGSNTEDFF | TGTGCCAGCAGCGCCCCGGAAGGAGGGTCGAACACTGAAGATTTCTTT
TRBJ2-1 | TRBD2 | TRBV3-1 | few | CASSQLAGGPSEQFF | TGTGCCAGCAGCCAACTAGCGGGGGGGCCTTCTGAGCAGTTCTTC
TRBJ1-2 | NA | TRBV28 | NA | CATGSPGGYTF | TGTGCCACAGGTAGTCCGGGGGGCTACACCTTC
TRBJ2-3 | TRBD2 | TRBV4-2 | NA | CASSYGTRESTDTQYF | TGTGCCAGCAGCTACGGGACTAGAGAGAGCACAGATACGCAGTATTTT
TRBJ2-5 | NA | TRBV5-1 | many | CASSPNRETQYF | TGCGCCAGCAGCCCGAATCGAGAGACCCAGTACTTC
TRBJ2-3 | TRBD2 | TRBV6-1 | few | CASRPGTTTSADTQYF | TGTGCCAGCAGGCCCGGGACTACCACTTCCGCGGATACGCAGTATTTT
TRBJ1-2 | NA | TRBV12-3/TRBV12-4 | few | CASSWGPGTQGGYTF | TGTGCCAGCAGTTGGGGACCGGGAACCCAGGGGGGCTACACCTTC
TRBJ2-1 | NA | TRBV28 | few | CASSLGSNSYNEQFF | TGTGCCAGCAGTTTGGGGAGCAACTCCTACAATGAGCAGTTCTTC
TRBJ2-1 | NA | TRBV29-1 | NA | CSVEDSLRGIGEQFF | TGCAGCGTTGAAGACTCCCTTCGGGGGATTGGTGAGCAGTTCTTC
TRBJ2-5 | NA | TRBV3-1 | NA | CASRRGPEETQYF | TGTGCCAGCAGGCGCGGGCCCGAAGAGACCCAGTACTTC
TRBJ1-2 | NA | TRBV5-1 | few | CASSVGRNYGYTF | TGCGCCAGCAGCGTGGGACGAAACTATGGCTACACCTTC
TRBJ1-1 | NA | TRBV27 | few | CASRHENTEAFF | TGTGCCAGCAGACATGAGAACACTGAAGCTTTCTTT
TRBJ1-5 | NA | TRBV3-1 | many | CASSLGASNQPQHF | TGTGCCAGCTCGCTCGGGGCGTCAAATCAGCCCCAGCATTTT
TRBJ1-2 | NA | TRBV9 | few | CASSENPGVSYGYTF | TGTGCCAGCAGCGAAAACCCAGGTGTTAGCTATGGCTACACCTTC
TRBJ2-2 | TRBD2 | TRBV11-2 | NA | CASSLEPTSGGRKGGELFF | TGTGCCAGCAGCTTAGAGCCCACTAGCGGGGGGCGTAAGGGCGGGGAGCTGTTTTTT
TRBJ2-2 | TRBD2 | TRBV5-1 | few | CASSLLASGNTGELFF | TGCGCCAGCAGCTTGTTAGCTAGCGGGAACACCGGGGAGCTGTTTTTT
TRBJ2-6 | TRBD2 | TRBV18 | few | CASSPIMSGGASGANVLTF | TGTGCCAGCTCACCTATTATGAGCGGGGGGGCCTCTGGGGCCAACGTCCTGACTTTC
TRBJ1-1 | NA | TRBV5-5 | NA | CASSLGGDAFF | TGTGCCAGCAGCTTGGGCGGGGACGCTTTCTTT